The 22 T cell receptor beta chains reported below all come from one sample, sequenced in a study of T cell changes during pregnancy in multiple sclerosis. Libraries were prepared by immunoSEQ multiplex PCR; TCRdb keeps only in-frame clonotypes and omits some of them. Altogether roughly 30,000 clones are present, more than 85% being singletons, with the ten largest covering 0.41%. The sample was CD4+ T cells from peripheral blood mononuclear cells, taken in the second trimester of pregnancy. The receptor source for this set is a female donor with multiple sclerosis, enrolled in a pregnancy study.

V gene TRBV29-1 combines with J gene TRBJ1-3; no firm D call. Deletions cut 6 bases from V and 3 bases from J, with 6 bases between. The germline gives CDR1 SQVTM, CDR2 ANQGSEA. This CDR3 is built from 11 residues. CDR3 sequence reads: CSVVSGNTIYF. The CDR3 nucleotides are TGCAGCGTAGTGAGTGGAAACACCATATATTTT.

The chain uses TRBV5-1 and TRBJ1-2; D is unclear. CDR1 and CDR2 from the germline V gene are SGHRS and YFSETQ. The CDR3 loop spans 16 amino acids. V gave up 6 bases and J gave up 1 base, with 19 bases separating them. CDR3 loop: CASMLHPGNINYGYTF. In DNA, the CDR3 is TGCGCCAGCATGCTACATCCCGGGAACATTAACTATGGCTACACCTTC.

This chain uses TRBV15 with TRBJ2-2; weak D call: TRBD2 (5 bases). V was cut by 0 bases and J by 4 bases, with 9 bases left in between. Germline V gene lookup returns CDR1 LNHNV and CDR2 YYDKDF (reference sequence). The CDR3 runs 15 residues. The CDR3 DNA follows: TGTGCCACCAGCAGAGAGGGAGTACCCACCGGGGAGCTGTTTTTT. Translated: CATSREGVPTGELFF.

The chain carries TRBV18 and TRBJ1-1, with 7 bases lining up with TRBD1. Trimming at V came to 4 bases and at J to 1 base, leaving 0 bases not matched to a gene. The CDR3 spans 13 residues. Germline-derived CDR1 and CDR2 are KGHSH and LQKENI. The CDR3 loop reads CASSRDRNTEAFF. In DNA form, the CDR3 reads TGTGCCAGCTCACGGGACAGGAACACTGAAGCTTTCTTT.

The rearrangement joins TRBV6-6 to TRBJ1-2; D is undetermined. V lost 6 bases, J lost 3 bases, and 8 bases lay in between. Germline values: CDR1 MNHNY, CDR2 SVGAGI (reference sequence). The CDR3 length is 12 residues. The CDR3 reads CASRGPDYGYTF. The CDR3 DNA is TGTGCCAGCAGGGGCCCAGACTATGGCTACACCTTC.

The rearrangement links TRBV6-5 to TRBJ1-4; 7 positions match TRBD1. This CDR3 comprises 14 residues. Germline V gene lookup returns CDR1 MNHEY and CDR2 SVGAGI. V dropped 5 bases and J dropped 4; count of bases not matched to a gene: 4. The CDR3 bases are TGTGCCAGCAGTCGGACAGGAATTAATGAAAAACTGTTTTTT. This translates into CASSRTGINEKLFF.

The CDR3 region has the DNA TGTGCCAGCAGCGCCGGGAGGCACTCCTACGAGCAGTACTTC. Translating it yields CASSAGRHSYEQYF. The rearrangement links TRBV11-1 to TRBJ2-7; 7 positions match TRBD2. CDR1 is SGHAT and CDR2 is FQDESV in the germline V gene (reference sequence). The CDR3 length is 14 residues. Trimming took 5 bases from V and 0 from J; bases not matched to a gene: 4. Full variable domain (rest looked up from reference TRBV11-1 and TRBJ2-7): EAEVAQSPRYKITEKSQAVAFWCDPISGHATLYWYRQILGQGPELLVQFQDESVVDDSQLPKDRFSAERLKGVDSTLKIQPAELGDSAMYLCASSAGRHSYEQYFGPGTRLTVT.

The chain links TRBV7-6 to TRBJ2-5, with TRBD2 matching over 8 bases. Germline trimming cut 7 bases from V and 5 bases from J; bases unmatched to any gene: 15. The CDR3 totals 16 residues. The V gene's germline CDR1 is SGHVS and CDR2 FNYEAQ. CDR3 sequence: CASKVLSGKGLETQYF. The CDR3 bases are TGTGCCAGCAAGGTTCTTAGCGGGAAGGGTTTGGAGACCCAGTACTTC.

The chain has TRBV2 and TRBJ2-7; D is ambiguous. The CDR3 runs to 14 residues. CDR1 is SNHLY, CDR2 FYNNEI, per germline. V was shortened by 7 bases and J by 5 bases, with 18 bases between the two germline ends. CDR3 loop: CASKLGAGSNEQYF. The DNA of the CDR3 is TGTGCCAGCAAACTCGGCGCAGGAAGCAACGAGCAGTACTTC.

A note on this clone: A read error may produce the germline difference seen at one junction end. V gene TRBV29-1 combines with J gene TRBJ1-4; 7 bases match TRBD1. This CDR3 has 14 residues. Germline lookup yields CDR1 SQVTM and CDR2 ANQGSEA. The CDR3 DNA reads TGCAGCGTGGAAGGGACAGCGAGTAATGAAAAACTGTTTTTT. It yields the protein CSVEGTASNEKLFF.

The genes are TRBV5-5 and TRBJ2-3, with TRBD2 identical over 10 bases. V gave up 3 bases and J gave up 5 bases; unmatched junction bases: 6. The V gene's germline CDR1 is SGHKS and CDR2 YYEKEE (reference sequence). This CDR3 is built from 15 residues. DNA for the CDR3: TGTGCCAGCAGCTCACTAGCGGGGCTCCTAGATACGCAGTATTTT. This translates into CASSSLAGLLDTQYF.

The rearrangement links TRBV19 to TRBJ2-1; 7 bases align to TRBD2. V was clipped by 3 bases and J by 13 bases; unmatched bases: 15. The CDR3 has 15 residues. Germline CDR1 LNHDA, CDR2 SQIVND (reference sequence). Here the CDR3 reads CASSMGFLGGGRQFF. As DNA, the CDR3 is TGTGCCAGTAGTATGGGCTTTCTTGGGGGAGGGCGTCAGTTCTTC.

The CDR3 spells CASTHQERALPGGTQYF. In DNA, the CDR3 is TGTGCCAGCACCCACCAGGAGCGGGCCCTTCCGGGAGGGACCCAGTACTTC. The genes are TRBV28 and TRBJ2-5, with 7 bases identical to TRBD2. The germline CDR1 and CDR2 sequences are MDHEN and SYDVKM. J gave up 7 bases and V 7 bases, and 21 bases lay outside the gene matches. The CDR3 length is 17 residues.

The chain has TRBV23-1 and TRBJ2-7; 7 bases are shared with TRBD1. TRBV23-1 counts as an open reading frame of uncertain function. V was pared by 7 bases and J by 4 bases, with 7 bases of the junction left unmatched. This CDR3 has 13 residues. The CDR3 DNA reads TGCGCCAGCACAGGGACAGTACTTTACGAGCAGTACTTC. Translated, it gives CASTGTVLYEQYF.

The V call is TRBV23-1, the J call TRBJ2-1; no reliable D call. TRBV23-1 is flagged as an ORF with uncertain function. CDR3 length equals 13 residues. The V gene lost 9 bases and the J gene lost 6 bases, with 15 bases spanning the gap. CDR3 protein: CARVPRLGNEQFF. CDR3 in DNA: TGCGCCAGAGTACCCAGACTCGGCAATGAGCAGTTCTTC.

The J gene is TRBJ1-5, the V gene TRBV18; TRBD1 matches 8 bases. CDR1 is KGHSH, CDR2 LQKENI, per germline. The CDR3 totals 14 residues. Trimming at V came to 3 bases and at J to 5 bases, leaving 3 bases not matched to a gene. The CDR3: CASSPGQGHQPQHF. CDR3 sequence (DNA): TGTGCCAGCTCACCCGGACAGGGTCATCAGCCCCAGCATTTT.

The CDR3, as DNA: TGTGCCAGCAGCTTGGCCGGATCTAGCTCCTACAATGAGCAGTTCTTC. Residues: CASSLAGSSSYNEQFF. This sequence joins TRBV7-2 and TRBJ2-1; D call uncertain. Trimming stripped 3 bases from V and 0 bases from J, with 12 bases between. The CDR3 runs 16 residues. The V gene's germline CDR1 is SGHTA and CDR2 FQGNSA.

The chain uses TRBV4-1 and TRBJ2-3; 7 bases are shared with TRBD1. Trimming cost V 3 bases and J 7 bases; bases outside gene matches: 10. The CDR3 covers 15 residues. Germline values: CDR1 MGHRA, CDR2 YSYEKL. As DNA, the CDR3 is TGCGCCAGCAGCCACCGGGACAGATACAATCATACGCAGTATTTT. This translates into CASSHRDRYNHTQYF.

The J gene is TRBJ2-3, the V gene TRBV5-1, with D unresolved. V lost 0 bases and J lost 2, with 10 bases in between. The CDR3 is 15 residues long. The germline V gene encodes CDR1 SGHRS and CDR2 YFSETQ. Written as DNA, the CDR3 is TGCGCCAGCAGCTTGGAACTACCTACCACAGATACGCAGTATTTT. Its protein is CASSLELPTTDTQYF.

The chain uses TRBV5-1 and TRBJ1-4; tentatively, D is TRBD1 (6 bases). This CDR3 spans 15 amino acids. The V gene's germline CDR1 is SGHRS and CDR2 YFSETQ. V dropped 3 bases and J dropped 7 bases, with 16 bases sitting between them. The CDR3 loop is CASSYQQGVSEKLFF. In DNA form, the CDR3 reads TGCGCCAGCAGCTACCAACAGGGAGTGAGTGAAAAACTGTTTTTT.

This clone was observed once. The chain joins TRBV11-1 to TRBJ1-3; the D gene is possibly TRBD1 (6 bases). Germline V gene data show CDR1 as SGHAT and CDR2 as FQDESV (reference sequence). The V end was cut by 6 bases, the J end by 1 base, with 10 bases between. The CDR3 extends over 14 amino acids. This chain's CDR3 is CASRLGTSGNTIYF. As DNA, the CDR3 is TGTGCCAGCAGACTCGGGACATCTGGAAACACCATATATTTT. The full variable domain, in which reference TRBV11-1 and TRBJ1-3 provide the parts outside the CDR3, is EAEVAQSPRYKITEKSQAVAFWCDPISGHATLYWYRQILGQGPELLVQFQDESVVDDSQLPKDRFSAERLKGVDSTLKIQPAELGDSAMYLCASRLGTSGNTIYFGEGSWLTVV.

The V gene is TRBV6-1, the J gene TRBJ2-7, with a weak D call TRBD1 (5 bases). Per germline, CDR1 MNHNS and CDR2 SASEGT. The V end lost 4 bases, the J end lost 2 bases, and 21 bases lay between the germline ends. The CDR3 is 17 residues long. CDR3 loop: CASSAPSGKKYTYEQYF. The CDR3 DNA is TGTGCCAGCAGTGCTCCTTCAGGGAAAAAGTACACCTACGAGCAGTACTTC.